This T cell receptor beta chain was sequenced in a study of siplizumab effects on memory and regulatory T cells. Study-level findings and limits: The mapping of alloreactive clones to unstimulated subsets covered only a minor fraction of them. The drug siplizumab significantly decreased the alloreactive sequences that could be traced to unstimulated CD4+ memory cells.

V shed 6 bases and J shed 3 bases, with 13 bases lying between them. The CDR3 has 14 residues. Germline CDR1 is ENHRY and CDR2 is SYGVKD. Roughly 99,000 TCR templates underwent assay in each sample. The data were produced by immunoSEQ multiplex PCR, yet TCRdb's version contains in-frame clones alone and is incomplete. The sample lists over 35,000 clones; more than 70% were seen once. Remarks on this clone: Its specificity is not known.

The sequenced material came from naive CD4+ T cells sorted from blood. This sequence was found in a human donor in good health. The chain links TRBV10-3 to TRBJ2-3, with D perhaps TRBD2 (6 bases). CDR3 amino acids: CAIREGMVTDTQYF. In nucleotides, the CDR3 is TGTGCCATCAGGGAGGGGATGGTAACAGATACGCAGTATTTT.